One sample yielded the 32 T cell receptor beta chains listed below, sequenced in a study of CD4 T cells in relation to SARS-CoV-2 and coronaviruses. Before the COVID-19 pandemic, during about 2010-2018, CD4+ T cells were taken from unexposed donors. After about 11 days of culture, CD4+ T cells were isolated. Profiling relied on immunoSEQ multiplex PCR, and the TCRdb table lists in-frame clones only, not all of them. The sample holds about 26,000 clones, about three quarters seen once. The antigens of these receptors remain unknown. The specimen was CD4+ T cells from PBMCs, cultured in vitro. These receptors all come from a human donor in good health.

The chain uses TRBV2 and TRBJ1-4; maybe TRBD1 (5 bases). Germline-derived CDR1 and CDR2 are SNHLY and FYNNEI. There are 14 residues in the CDR3. The ends were cut back, 2 bases at V and 8 bases at J, with 12 bases in the middle. The CDR3 loop is CASSERGSSEKLFF. The CDR3 coding sequence is TGTGCCAGCAGTGAAAGGGGTTCTTCGGAAAAACTGTTTTTT.

The chain links TRBV29-1 to TRBJ1-2, with D maybe TRBD1 (6 bases). The CDR3 runs to 12 residues. Germline CDR1 SQVTM, CDR2 ANQGSEA. V dropped 7 bases and J dropped 6 bases, with 15 bases sitting between them. The CDR3: CSDGGLLDGYTF. The CDR3 region has the DNA TGCAGCGACGGGGGCCTCCTGGATGGCTACACCTTC. The full variable domain, completed using reference TRBV29-1 and TRBJ1-2, is SAVISQKPSRDICQRGTSLTIQCQVDSQVTMMFWYRQQPGQSLTLIATANQGSEATYESGFVIDKFPISRPNLTFSTLTVSNMSPEDSSIYLCSDGGLLDGYTFGSGTRLTVV.

This clone was counted only a few times. V is TRBV28 and J is TRBJ1-5, with 9 bases lining up with TRBD1. V lost 6 bases to trimming and J lost 7 bases; unmatched junction nucleotides: 4. Germline CDR1 MDHEN, CDR2 SYDVKM. The CDR3 runs 13 residues. CDR3 loop: CASRQGARQPQHF. The CDR3 region has the DNA TGTGCCAGCAGACAGGGGGCAAGGCAGCCCCAGCATTTT.

This clone showed up just once. The chain combines TRBV5-1 with TRBJ1-1, with 8 nucleotides matching TRBD1. CDR1 and CDR2 from the germline V gene are SGHRS and YFSETQ. The trim removed 4 bases at V and 1 base at J, leaving 6 bases unmatched. The CDR3 is 15 residues long. CDR3 loop: CASSRSTGANTEAFF. In DNA, the CDR3 is TGCGCCAGCAGCCGTTCGACAGGGGCGAACACTGAAGCTTTCTTT.

CDR3 nucleotide sequence: TGTGCCAGCAGTTACTCTGGCGGGGCAGGGGGCAATGGCTACACCTTC. As protein: CASSYSGGAGGNGYTF. The chain links TRBV6-5 to TRBJ1-2, with 8 bases fitting TRBD1. The germline gives CDR1 MNHEY, CDR2 SVGAGI. V lost 0 bases and J lost 6; bases outside the gene matches: 9. CDR3 length: 16 residues.

The chain employs TRBV7-8 and TRBJ1-5; tentatively, D is TRBD1 (6 bases). The CDR3 sequence is 14 residues long. The V gene's germline CDR1 is SGHVS and CDR2 FQNEAQ. Trimming stripped 5 bases from V and 6 bases from J, with 14 bases between. CDR3 protein: CASSKEGGLQPQHF. The CDR3 nucleotides are TGTGCCAGCAGCAAAGAGGGGGGGCTTCAGCCCCAGCATTTT.

The chain combines TRBV7-2 with TRBJ1-2; tentative D call: TRBD1 (6 bases). CDR3 length: 14 residues. V shed 5 bases and J shed 3 bases, with 13 bases lying between them. From germline, CDR1 is SGHTA and CDR2 FQGNSA. The CDR3 DNA follows: TGTGCCAGCAGCATGAACAGGGTGGACTATGGCTACACCTTC. Amino acid sequence: CASSMNRVDYGYTF.

The chain is built from TRBV10-3 and TRBJ2-7; the D gene is possibly TRBD1 (6 bases). The CDR3 consists of 12 residues. Germline CDR1 is ENHRY and CDR2 is SYGVKD. Trimming took 5 bases from V and 3 from J, leaving 8 bases between them. Here the CDR3 DNA reads TGTGCCATCAGTAGGGACAACTACGAGCAGTACTTC. This sequence encodes CAISRDNYEQYF.

The CDR3 reads CSVCHSHSNQPQHF. Written as DNA, the CDR3 is TGCAGCGTTTGCCACAGTCATAGCAATCAGCCCCAGCATTTT. This chain connects TRBV29-1 to TRBJ1-5; D remains ambiguous. Trimming stripped 5 bases from V and 0 bases from J, with 11 bases between. The CDR3 loop spans 14 amino acids. CDR1 SQVTM and CDR2 ANQGSEA come from the germline V gene.

V usage is TRBV5-4 and J usage is TRBJ2-1; D not resolved. The CDR3 totals 15 residues. V was trimmed by 7 bases and J by 0 bases, leaving 14 bases between them. Per the germline V gene, CDR1 is SGHNT and CDR2 is YYREEE (reference sequence). The CDR3 protein is CASGFVSFSYNEQFF. CDR3 DNA sequence: TGTGCCAGCGGTTTTGTGTCCTTCTCCTACAATGAGCAGTTCTTC.

There are a few counts of this clone. The genes are TRBV11-2 and TRBJ2-7, with a possible D match to TRBD2 (5 bases). CDR3 length equals 14 residues. Germline V lookup: CDR1 SGHAT, CDR2 FQNNGV. V lost 3 bases and J lost 1, with 10 bases in between. The CDR3 sequence is CASSFRTLSYEQYF. The CDR3 nucleotides read TGTGCCAGCAGCTTCAGGACTCTTTCCTACGAGCAGTACTTC.

This clone has a single count. This chain links TRBV24-1 with TRBJ2-3; the match to TRBD2 covers 7 bases. Per germline, CDR1 KGHDR and CDR2 SFDVKD. With V trimmed by 6 bases and J by 1 base, 3 bases remained unmatched. The length of the CDR3 is 14 residues. The CDR3 is CATSPTSGTDTQYF. The DNA of the CDR3 is TGTGCCACCAGTCCTACTAGCGGCACAGATACGCAGTATTTT.

This clone was seen a few times. J is TRBJ1-1 and V is TRBV6-6, with a possible D match to TRBD1 (5 bases). Trimming removed 3 bases at V and 4 bases at J, with 12 bases between. The germline gives CDR1 MNHNY, CDR2 SVGAGI (reference sequence). The CDR3 has 14 residues. The CDR3 sequence: CASSYLRDGTEAFF. In nucleotides, the CDR3 is TGTGCCAGCAGTTATCTCAGGGATGGCACTGAAGCTTTCTTT.

This chain connects TRBV2 to TRBJ2-5; 13 bases are shared with TRBD2. The CDR3 length is 15 residues. From germline, CDR1 is SNHLY and CDR2 FYNNEI. J gave up 4 bases and V 7 bases, and 6 bases lay outside the gene matches. CDR3 residues: CASTYRLAGGETQYF. DNA of the CDR3: TGTGCCAGCACCTACAGACTAGCGGGAGGAGAGACCCAGTACTTC.

The rearrangement joins TRBV29-1 to TRBJ2-7, with 9 bases lining up with TRBD1. The CDR3 length is 13 residues. The trim removed 6 bases at V and 2 bases at J, leaving 5 bases unmatched. Germline V gene data show CDR1 as SQVTM and CDR2 as ANQGSEA. CDR3: CSVGQGTTYEQYF. The CDR3 DNA reads as TGCAGCGTCGGACAGGGGACGACCTACGAGCAGTACTTC.

The rearrangement uses TRBV10-3 and TRBJ1-4; no clear D gene. V dropped 1 base and J dropped 8 bases, with 8 bases sitting between them. Germline V CDR1 and CDR2: ENHRY, SYGVKD. The CDR3 loop spans 13 amino acids. The CDR3 DNA reads TGTGCCATCAGTGAGTTTTCAGACGAAAAACTGTTTTTT. Amino acids: CAISEFSDEKLFF.

This chain links TRBV4-3 with TRBJ2-1; D is uncertain. In germline, CDR1 is LGHNA, CDR2 YSLEER. The CDR3 has 14 amino acids. Deletions cut 0 bases from V and 2 bases from J, with 5 bases between. This CDR3 is CASSQDPAYNEQFF. CDR3 DNA: TGCGCCAGCAGCCAAGATCCGGCCTACAATGAGCAGTTCTTC.

V usage is TRBV7-2 and J usage is TRBJ2-1; 10 nucleotides agree with TRBD2. The CDR3 has 14 residues. J lost 5 bases, V lost 5 bases, and 3 bases had no gene match. Germline V gives CDR1 SGHTA, CDR2 FQGNSA. The CDR3 is CASSIGLADNEQFF. In nucleotides, the CDR3 is TGTGCCAGCAGCATCGGACTAGCGGACAATGAGCAGTTCTTC.

V and J are TRBV7-3 and TRBJ2-3, with 10 bases matching TRBD1. The junction had 7 bases not matched to a gene; V was cut back by 4 bases and J by 6 bases. CDR3 length: 15 amino acids. In germline, CDR1 is SGHTA, CDR2 FQGTGA. CDR3 loop: CASSSGQGGWDTQYF. The CDR3 nucleotides are TGTGCCAGCAGCTCCGGACAGGGGGGTTGGGATACGCAGTATTTT.

V is TRBV2 and J is TRBJ2-1, with D uncertain. Germline lookup yields CDR1 SNHLY and CDR2 FYNNEI. The CDR3 has 13 residues. V gave up 1 base and J gave up 0 bases, with 1 base separating them. The CDR3 nucleotides read TGTGCCAGCAGTGAAGACTCCTACAATGAGCAGTTCTTC. Amino acid sequence: CASSEDSYNEQFF.

There are a few counts of this clone. V is TRBV1 and J is TRBJ2-1. TRBV1 is a recognized pseudogene. The CDR3 extends over 9 amino acids. CDR3 nucleotides: TGCACCAGCAGCCAAGAGCAGTTCTTC. Translated, it gives CTSSQEQFF.

This rearrangement joins TRBV5-1 to TRBJ2-2; 7 nucleotides match TRBD2. Germline values: CDR1 SGHRS, CDR2 YFSETQ. The CDR3 totals 15 residues. J lost 0 bases, V lost 7 bases, and 6 bases had no gene match. The CDR3 DNA is TGCGCCAGCTGGGAGGGGACCCCGAACACCGGGGAGCTGTTTTTT. This encodes CASWEGTPNTGELFF.

The chain couples TRBV12-3 or TRBV12-4 to TRBJ1-5; no firm D call. Trimming cost V 2 bases and J 5 bases, with 7 bases left between them. The CDR3 runs to 13 residues. For the CDR3, the DNA is TGTGCCAGCAGTTTATTAAGGGATCAGCCCCAGCATTTT. Its translation is CASSLLRDQPQHF.

This clone was detected only once. The chain uses TRBV7-8 and TRBJ1-2; D is possibly TRBD1 (6 bases). Trimming shortened V by 4 bases and J by 0 bases, and 15 bases separated the two germline ends. This CDR3 contains 16 residues. Germline values: CDR1 SGHVS, CDR2 FQNEAQ. CDR3 sequence reads: CASSSGSRGTNYGYTF. The DNA for the CDR3 is TGTGCCAGCAGCTCAGGGAGCAGGGGAACTAACTATGGCTACACCTTC.

V and J are TRBV5-5 and TRBJ1-2, with unresolved D. Germline V CDR1 and CDR2: SGHKS, YYEKEE (reference sequence). V gave up 0 bases and J gave up 6 bases, with 12 bases separating them. The CDR3 contains 14 residues. The CDR3 loop is CASSLVEVDHGYTF. Written as DNA, the CDR3 is TGTGCCAGCAGCTTGGTGGAGGTGGATCATGGCTACACCTTC.

The rearrangement links TRBV5-4 to TRBJ2-1; 9 bases align to TRBD2. The CDR3 contains 15 residues. Germline V gene sequence: CDR1 SGHNT, CDR2 YYREEE (reference sequence). Unmatched junction bases numbered 8, after V lost 2 bases and J lost 8 bases. The CDR3 nucleotides are TGTGCCAGCAGCTTAGGCGGGAGGGCTACCGATGAGCAGTTCTTC. This codes for CASSLGGRATDEQFF. Based on the CDR3 plus reference TRBV5-4 and TRBJ2-1, the full variable domain is ETGVTQSPTHLIKTRGQQVTLRCSSQSGHNTVSWYQQALGQGPQFIFQYYREEENGRGNFPPRFSGLQFPNYSSELNVNALELDDSALYLCASSLGGRATDEQFFGPGTRLTVL.

The V and J genes are TRBV28 and TRBJ2-7; 11 nucleotides agree with TRBD2. V was clipped by 2 bases and J by 2 bases; unmatched bases: 2. The CDR3 has 15 amino acids. The germline CDR1 and CDR2 sequences are MDHEN and SYDVKM. The CDR3: CASSLRSGGAYEQYF. The DNA of the CDR3 is TGTGCCAGCAGTTTACGTAGCGGGGGGGCCTACGAGCAGTACTTC.

The CDR3 DNA sequence: TGTGCCAGCAGCCAGGGACGGGAATTAGCTAACTATGGCTACACCTTC. Encoded protein: CASSQGRELANYGYTF. V is TRBV4-2 and J is TRBJ1-2, with D tentatively TRBD1 (5 bases). Germline assignment: CDR1 LGHNA and CDR2 YNFKEQ. The CDR3 runs to 16 residues. Between the trimmed V and J ends, which lost 3 bases and 0 bases, there was a span of 14 bases.

J is TRBJ1-1 and V is TRBV6-5; maybe TRBD1 (6 bases). From germline, CDR1 is MNHEY and CDR2 SVGAGI. V was clipped by 6 bases and J by 0 bases, with 8 bases between them. CDR3 size: 13 residues. The CDR3 sequence: CASSWDMNTEAFF. In DNA form, the CDR3 reads TGTGCCAGCAGCTGGGACATGAACACTGAAGCTTTCTTT.

The chain carries TRBV5-1 and TRBJ2-6, with a possible D match to TRBD1 (6 bases). The V gene's germline CDR1 is SGHRS and CDR2 YFSETQ. V was clipped by 5 bases and J by 4 bases, with 13 bases between them. The CDR3 has 15 residues. CDR3 in amino acids: CASSAGAAGANVLTF. The CDR3 coding sequence is TGCGCCAGCAGTGCAGGGGCAGCGGGGGCCAACGTCCTGACTTTC.

This rearrangement joins TRBV28 to TRBJ1-2; TRBD1 matches at 8 bases. The CDR3 has 15 amino acids. Germline loops: CDR1 MDHEN, CDR2 SYDVKM. V lost 3 bases to trimming and J lost 8 bases; unmatched junction nucleotides: 11. The CDR3 DNA sequence: TGTGCCAGCAGTTTGCCAATTCAGGGGGCGGGGGGCTACACCTTC. It translates to CASSLPIQGAGGYTF.

V and J are TRBV27 and TRBJ2-7; TRBD1 might be the D (5 bases). In germline, CDR1 is MNHEY, CDR2 SMNVEV (reference sequence). CDR3 length equals 13 residues. V was pared by 5 bases and J by 2 bases, with 10 bases between. The DNA for the CDR3 is TGTGCCAGCAGTAGACAGAGGACCTACGAGCAGTACTTC. It yields the protein CASSRQRTYEQYF.